Given below is one T cell receptor (beta chain) in context. Germline V gene sequence: CDR1 DFQATT, CDR2 SNEGSKA (reference sequence). The V gene end was trimmed by 5 bases and the J gene end by 5 bases; junction bases not matched to a gene: 6. The CDR3 runs to 13 residues. This specimen belongs to a study of T-cell memory formation after mild COVID-19. The overall study: TCR clusters largely stayed donor specific.

Constant-segment primers served in 5'RACE that generated TCR alpha and TCR beta cDNA libraries bearing sample barcodes and UMIs. MiXCR, run by TCRdb on the 5' RACE reads, gives a single entry per CDR3 protein. The repertoire holds 45,000 to 55,000 distinct CDR3 sequences, with approximately 9.1% as singletons. Sequencing was carried out using PBMCs or a T cell subset sorted from them (not recorded which). V usage is TRBV20-1 and J usage is TRBJ2-7; 10 bases line up with TRBD1. The receptor was isolated from an adult woman who had mild COVID-19 (a few samples of this study predate the infection). Cell type and time point are not known. The CDR3 DNA sequence: TGCAGTGCTTCGGGACAGGGGTTCCACGAGCAGTACTTC. Its protein product is CSASGQGFHEQYF.